The source of this T cell receptor (beta chain) is a study of T-cell memory formation after mild COVID-19. Findings and limits, study-wide: The CD4+ clones that contracted clustered mainly within CM and EM, and the CD8+ clones concentrated in EMRA. Contracting clones from day 15 to 85 showed balanced CD4/CD8; later expanders favored CD4+.

The CDR3 is made up of 13 amino acids. V lost 4 bases to trimming and J lost 3 bases, with 13 bases between them. Germline V lookup: CDR1 SQVTM, CDR2 ANQGSEA. This clonotype has a handful of counts. The antigen remains unidentified. In TCRdb, the 5' RACE reads were re-called with MiXCR into one record per CDR3 protein. The top ten clones hold 12% of a sample with 35,000 to 55,000 distinct CDR3 sequences, 8% to 10% of them seen once. The V gene is TRBV29-1, the J gene TRBJ2-7; D may be TRBD1 (5 bases). Input material: PBMCs or a T cell subset sorted from them (not recorded which). The TCR sequence derives from an adult woman who had mild COVID-19 (a few samples of this study predate the infection). Cell type and time point are not known. CDR3 DNA sequence: TGCAGCGTTGCCCGCAGGGTGGGCTACGAGCAGTACTTC. It codes for CSVARRVGYEQYF.